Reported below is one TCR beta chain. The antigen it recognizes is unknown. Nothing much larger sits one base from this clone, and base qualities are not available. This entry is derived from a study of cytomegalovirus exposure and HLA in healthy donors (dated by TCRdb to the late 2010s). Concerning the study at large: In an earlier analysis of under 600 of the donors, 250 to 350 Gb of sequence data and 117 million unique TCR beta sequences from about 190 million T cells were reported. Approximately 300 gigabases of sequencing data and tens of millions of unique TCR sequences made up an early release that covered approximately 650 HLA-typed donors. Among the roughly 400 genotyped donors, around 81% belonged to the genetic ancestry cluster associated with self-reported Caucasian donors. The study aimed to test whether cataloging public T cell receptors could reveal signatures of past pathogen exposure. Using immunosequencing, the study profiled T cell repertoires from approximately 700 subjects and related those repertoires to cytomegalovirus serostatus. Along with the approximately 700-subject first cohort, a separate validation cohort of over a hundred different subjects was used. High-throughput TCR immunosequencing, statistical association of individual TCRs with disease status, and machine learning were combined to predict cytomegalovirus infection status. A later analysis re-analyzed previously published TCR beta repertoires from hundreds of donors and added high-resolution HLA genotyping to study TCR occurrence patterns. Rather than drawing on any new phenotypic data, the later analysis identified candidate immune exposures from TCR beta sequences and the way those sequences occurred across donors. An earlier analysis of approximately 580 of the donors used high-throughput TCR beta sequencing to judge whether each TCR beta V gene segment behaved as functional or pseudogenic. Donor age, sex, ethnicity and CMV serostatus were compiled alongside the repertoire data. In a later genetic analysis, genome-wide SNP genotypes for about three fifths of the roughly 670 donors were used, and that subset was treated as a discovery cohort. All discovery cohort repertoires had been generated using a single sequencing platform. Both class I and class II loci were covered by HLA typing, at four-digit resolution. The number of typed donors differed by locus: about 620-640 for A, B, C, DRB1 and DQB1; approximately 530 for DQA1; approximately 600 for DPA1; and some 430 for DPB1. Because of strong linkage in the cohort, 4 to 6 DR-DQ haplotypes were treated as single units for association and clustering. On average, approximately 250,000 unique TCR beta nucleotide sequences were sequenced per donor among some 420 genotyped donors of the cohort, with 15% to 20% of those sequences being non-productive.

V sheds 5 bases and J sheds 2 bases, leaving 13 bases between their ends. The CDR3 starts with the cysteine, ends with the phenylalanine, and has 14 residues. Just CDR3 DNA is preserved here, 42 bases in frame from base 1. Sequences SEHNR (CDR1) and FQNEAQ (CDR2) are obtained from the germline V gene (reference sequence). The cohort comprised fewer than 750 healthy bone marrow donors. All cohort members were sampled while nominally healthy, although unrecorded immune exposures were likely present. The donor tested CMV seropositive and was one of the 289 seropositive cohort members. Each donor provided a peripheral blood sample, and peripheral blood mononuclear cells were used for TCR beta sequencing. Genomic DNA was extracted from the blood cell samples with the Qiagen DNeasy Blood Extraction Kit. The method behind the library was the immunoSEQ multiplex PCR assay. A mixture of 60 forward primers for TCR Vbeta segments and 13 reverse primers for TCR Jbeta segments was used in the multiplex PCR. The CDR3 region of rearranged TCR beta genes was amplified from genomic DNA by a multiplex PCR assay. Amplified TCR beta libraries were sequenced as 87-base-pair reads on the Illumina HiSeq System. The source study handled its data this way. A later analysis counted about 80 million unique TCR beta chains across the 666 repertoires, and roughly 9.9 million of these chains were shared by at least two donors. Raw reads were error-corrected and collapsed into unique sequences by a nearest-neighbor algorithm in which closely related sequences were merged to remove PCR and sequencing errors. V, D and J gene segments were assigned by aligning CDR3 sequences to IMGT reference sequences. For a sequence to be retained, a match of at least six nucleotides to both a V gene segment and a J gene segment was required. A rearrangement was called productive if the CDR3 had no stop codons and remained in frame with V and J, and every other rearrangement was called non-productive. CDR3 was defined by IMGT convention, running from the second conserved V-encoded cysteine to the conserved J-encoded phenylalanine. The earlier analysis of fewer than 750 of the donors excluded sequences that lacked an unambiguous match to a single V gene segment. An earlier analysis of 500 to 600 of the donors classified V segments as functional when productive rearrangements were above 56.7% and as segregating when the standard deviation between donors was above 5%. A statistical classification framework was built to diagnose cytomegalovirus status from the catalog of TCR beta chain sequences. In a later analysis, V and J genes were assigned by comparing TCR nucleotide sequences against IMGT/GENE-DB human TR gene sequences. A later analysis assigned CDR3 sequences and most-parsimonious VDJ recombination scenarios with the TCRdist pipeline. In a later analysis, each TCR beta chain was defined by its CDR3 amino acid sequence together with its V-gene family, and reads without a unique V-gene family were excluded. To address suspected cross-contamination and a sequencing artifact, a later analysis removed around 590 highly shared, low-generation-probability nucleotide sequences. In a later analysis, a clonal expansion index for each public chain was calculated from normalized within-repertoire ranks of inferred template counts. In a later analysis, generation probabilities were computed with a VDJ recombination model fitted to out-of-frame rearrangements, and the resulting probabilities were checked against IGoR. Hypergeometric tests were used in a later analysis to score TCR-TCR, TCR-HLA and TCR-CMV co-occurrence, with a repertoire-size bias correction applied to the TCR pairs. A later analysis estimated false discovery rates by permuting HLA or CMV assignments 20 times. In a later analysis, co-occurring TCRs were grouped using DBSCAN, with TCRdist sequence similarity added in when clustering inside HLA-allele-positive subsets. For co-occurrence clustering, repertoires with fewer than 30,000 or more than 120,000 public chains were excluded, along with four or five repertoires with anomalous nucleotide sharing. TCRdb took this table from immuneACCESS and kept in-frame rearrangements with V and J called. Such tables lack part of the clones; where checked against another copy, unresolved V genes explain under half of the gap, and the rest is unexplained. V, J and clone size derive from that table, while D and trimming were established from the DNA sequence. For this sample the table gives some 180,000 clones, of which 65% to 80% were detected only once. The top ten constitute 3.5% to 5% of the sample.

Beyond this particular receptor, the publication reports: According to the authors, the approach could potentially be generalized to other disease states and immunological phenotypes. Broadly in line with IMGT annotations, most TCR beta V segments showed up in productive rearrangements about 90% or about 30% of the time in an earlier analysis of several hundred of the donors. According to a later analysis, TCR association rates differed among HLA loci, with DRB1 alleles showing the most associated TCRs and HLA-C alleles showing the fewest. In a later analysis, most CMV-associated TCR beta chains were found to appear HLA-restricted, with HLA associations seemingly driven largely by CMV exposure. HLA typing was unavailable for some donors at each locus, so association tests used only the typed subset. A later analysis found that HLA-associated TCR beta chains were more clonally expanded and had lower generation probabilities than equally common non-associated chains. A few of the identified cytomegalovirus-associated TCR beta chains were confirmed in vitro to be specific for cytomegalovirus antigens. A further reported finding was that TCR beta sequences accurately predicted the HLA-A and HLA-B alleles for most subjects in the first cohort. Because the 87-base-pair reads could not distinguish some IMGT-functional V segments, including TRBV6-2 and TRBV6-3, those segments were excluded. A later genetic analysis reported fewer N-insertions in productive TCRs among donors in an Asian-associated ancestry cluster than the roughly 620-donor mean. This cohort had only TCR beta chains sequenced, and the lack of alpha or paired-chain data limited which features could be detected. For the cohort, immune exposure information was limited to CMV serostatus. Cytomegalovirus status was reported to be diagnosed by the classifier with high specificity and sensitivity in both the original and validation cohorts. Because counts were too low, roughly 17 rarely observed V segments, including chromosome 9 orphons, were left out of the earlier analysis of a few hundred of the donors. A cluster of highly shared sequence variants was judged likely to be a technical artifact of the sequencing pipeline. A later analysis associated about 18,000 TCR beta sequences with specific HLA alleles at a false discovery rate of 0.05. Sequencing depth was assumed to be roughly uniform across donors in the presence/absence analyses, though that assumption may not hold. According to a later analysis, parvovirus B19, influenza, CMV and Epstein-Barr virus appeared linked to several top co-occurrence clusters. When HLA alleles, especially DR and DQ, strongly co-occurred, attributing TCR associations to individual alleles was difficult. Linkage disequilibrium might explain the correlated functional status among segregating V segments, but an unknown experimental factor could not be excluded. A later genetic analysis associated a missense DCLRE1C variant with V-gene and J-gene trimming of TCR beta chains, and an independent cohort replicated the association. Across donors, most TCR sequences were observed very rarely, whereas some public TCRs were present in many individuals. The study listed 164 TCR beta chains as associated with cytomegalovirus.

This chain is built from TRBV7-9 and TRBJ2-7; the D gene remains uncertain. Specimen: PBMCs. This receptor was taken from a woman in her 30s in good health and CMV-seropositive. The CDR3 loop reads CASSHGPFAYEQYF. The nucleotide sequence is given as TGTGCCAGCAGCCACGGTCCTTTTGCCTACGAGCAGTACTTC.